Given below is one T cell receptor beta chain in context. Only in-frame clones appear in the TCRdb table, and some are missing; sequencing was by immunoSEQ multiplex PCR. This table holds tens of thousands of clones, roughly 92% found once. The data originate from a study of control samples from healthy donors and cancer patients. Per germline, CDR1 LGHDT and CDR2 YNNKEL (reference sequence). This CDR3 is 13 amino acids long. Trimming shortened V by 1 base and J by 5 bases, and 5 bases separated the two germline ends. This chain connects TRBV3-1 (or the pseudogene TRBV3-2) to TRBJ2-2; D not resolved. This sequence was found in a woman aged 45-59 years in good health. Sequencing was carried out using blood. The CDR3 bases are TGTGCCAGCAGCCAAGCTTCTACCGGGGAGCTGTTTTTT. It specifies CASSQASTGELFF.